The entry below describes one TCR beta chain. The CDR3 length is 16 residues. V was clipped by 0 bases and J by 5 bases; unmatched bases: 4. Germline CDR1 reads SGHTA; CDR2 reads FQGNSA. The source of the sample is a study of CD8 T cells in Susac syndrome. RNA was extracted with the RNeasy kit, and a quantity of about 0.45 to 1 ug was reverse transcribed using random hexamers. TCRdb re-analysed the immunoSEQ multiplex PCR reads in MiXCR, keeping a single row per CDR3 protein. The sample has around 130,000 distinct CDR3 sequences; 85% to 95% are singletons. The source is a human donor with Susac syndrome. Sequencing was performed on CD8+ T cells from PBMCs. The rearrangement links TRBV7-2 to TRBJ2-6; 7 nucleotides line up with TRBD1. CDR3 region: CASSLAGQVRANVLTF. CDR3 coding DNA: TGTGCCAGCAGCTTAGCCGGACAGGTCCGGGCCAACGTCCTGACTTTC.